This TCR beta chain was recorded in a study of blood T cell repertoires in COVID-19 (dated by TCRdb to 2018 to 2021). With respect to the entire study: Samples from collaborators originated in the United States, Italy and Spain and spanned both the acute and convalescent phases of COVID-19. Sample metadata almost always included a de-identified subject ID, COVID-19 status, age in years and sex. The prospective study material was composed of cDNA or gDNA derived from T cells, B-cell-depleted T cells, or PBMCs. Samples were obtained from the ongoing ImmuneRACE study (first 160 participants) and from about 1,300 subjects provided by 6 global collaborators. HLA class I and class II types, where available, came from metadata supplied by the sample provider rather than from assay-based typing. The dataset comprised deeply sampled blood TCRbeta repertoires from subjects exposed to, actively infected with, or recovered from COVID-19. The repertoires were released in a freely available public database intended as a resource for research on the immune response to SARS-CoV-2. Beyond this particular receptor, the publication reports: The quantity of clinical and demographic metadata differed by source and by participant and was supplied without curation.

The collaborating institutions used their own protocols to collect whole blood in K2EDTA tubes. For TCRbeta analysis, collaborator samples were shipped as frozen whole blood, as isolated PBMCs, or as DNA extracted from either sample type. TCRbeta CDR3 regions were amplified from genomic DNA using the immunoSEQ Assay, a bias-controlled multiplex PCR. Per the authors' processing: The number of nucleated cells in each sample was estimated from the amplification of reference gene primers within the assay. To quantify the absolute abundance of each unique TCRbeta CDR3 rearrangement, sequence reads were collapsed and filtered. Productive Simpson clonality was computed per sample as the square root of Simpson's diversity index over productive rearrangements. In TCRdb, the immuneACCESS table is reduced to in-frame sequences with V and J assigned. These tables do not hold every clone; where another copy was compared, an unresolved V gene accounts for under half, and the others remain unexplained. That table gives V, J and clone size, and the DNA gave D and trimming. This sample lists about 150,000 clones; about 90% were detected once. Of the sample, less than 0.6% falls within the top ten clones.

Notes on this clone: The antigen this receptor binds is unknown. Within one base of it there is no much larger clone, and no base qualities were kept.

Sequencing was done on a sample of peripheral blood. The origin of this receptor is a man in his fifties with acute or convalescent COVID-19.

The DNA sequence is TGTGCCAGCAGCCGATCTTTCGGGGCGGGAGTAGGGTTGTACAATGAGCAGTTCTTC. The translation is CASSRSFGAGVGLYNEQFF. This chain joins TRBV11-3 to TRBJ2-1; 7 junctional bases match TRBD2. CDR1 SGHNT and CDR2 YENEEA were looked up in the germline V gene. Clipping removes 5 bases from V and 4 bases from J, with 20 as the unmatched junction base count. The CDR3, from cysteine to phenylalanine, totals 19 residues. The only DNA kept is the CDR3, 57 bases in frame from the first base.